Shown below are 20 T cell receptor beta chains from a single sample sequenced in a study of spatial heterogeneity in lung cancer. Findings of the study overall: Tumoral mutation counts were tracked by counts of expanded intratumoral alpha and beta TCRs.

No antigen is known for these receptors. Regarding time point: sample taken at primary tumor resection. MiXCR, run by TCRdb on the 5' RACE reads, gives a single entry per CDR3 protein. The repertoire has some 3,300 distinct CDR3 sequences, around 6% of them found once; the top ten carry about a sixth. This specimen was lung tumor tissue, taken at surgery. The receptors here all came from a female donor with early-stage non-small cell lung cancer.

By sample fraction, this clonotype is large. The rearrangement uses TRBV15 and TRBJ2-6; D uncertain. Germline CDR1 is LNHNV and CDR2 is YYDKDF (reference sequence). The CDR3 length is 16 residues. V lost 0 bases and J lost 0, with 6 bases in between. The CDR3 spells CATSRDLGSGANVLTF. As DNA, the CDR3 is TGTGCCACCAGCAGAGACCTGGGCTCTGGGGCCAACGTCCTGACTTTC.

This clonotype rates as medium-sized. The chain joins TRBV7-2 to TRBJ2-4; 8 positions agree with TRBD2. The CDR3 spans 16 residues. Germline values: CDR1 SGHTA, CDR2 FQGNSA. Trimming cost V 1 base and J 11 bases; bases outside gene matches: 13. Written as DNA, the CDR3 is TGTGCCAGCAGCTTAGGTCTTAAGCGGGAGAATGCCTTTCAGTACTTC. It is translated as CASSLGLKRENAFQYF.

This clonotype is judged medium-sized (0.01 to 0.1%). This rearrangement joins TRBV6-2 or TRBV6-3 to TRBJ1-1; 8 nucleotides match TRBD1. CDR1 is MNHEY, CDR2 SVGEGT, per germline. This CDR3 is built from 14 residues. V was pared by 7 bases and J by 5 bases, with 9 bases of the junction left unmatched. The CDR3, as DNA: TGTGCCAGCATTCAACAGGGGGGAAGGACTGAAGCTTTCTTT. Translated, it gives CASIQQGGRTEAFF.

This clonotype is medium-sized. The chain is built from TRBV28 and TRBJ1-4; D gene ambiguous. The germline V gene has CDR1 MDHEN and CDR2 SYDVKM. The length of the CDR3 is 15 residues. Trimming stripped 5 bases from V and 0 bases from J, with 10 bases between. The CDR3 spells CASSANGATNEKLFF. As DNA, the CDR3 is TGTGCCAGCAGTGCAAACGGAGCAACTAATGAAAAACTGTTTTTT.

Judged by abundance, this clonotype is medium-sized. The V call is TRBV27, the J call TRBJ2-3; D gene ambiguous. The germline gives CDR1 MNHEY, CDR2 SMNVEV (reference sequence). Trimming shortened V by 2 bases and J by 0 bases, and 9 bases separated the two germline ends. The CDR3 length is 15 residues. The CDR3 nucleotides are TGTGCCAGCAGTTTAATAGGGTCTAGCACAGATACGCAGTATTTT. Translating it yields CASSLIGSSTDTQYF.

This clonotype is medium-sized (0.01 to 0.1%) in the sample. The gene calls are TRBV19 and TRBJ2-7; no definite D call. Germline loops: CDR1 LNHDA, CDR2 SQIVND (reference sequence). CDR3 length: 14 residues. V gave up 3 bases and J gave up 3 bases, with 12 bases separating them. CDR3 in DNA: TGTGCCAGTAGTATCGGGCAAATTCACTACGAGCAGTACTTC. Protein product: CASSIGQIHYEQYF.

This clonotype is medium-sized (0.01 to 0.1%) by share. The chain carries TRBV25-1 and TRBJ1-2; a weak D match, TRBD1 (6 bases). Trimming took 3 bases from V and 4 from J, leaving 12 bases between them. This CDR3 contains 14 residues. Germline V gene sequence: CDR1 MGHDK, CDR2 SYGVNS. The CDR3 protein is CASSDTGRVYGYTF. Here the CDR3 DNA reads TGTGCCAGCAGTGATACAGGGCGGGTCTATGGCTACACCTTC.

This clonotype is medium-sized in the sample. CDR3 sequence reads: CSAQTSGLFVNEQFF. CDR3 nucleotides: TGCAGTGCGCAGACTAGCGGCCTCTTTGTCAATGAGCAGTTCTTC. The rearrangement links TRBV20-1 to TRBJ2-1; 9 nucleotides align to TRBD2. This CDR3 region has 15 residues. The junction had 12 bases not matched to a gene; V was cut back by 6 bases and J by 6 bases. Germline CDR1 reads DFQATT; CDR2 reads SNEGSKA (reference sequence).

This clonotype counts as medium-sized (0.01 to 0.1%). The CDR3 here is CSVADGLNEQFF. The CDR3 DNA sequence: TGCAGCGTTGCGGACGGCCTCAATGAGCAGTTCTTC. V is TRBV29-1 and J is TRBJ2-1; D remains unclear. Between the trimmed V and J ends, which lost 4 bases and 6 bases, there was a span of 10 bases. Germline assignment: CDR1 SQVTM and CDR2 ANQGSEA. CDR3 length: 12 residues.

This clonotype is medium-sized. The CDR3 nucleotides read TGTGCCAGCAGCGTAGCAACTAGCGGGAGAGGAATAGATACGCAGTATTTT. Protein: CASSVATSGRGIDTQYF. The chain recombines TRBV9 with TRBJ2-3; the match to TRBD2 covers 11 bases. Per germline, CDR1 SGDLS and CDR2 YYNGEE. This CDR3 has 17 residues. V shed 0 bases and J 5 bases; nucleotides not matched to a gene: 8.

By frequency in the sample, this clonotype is medium-sized. This chain joins TRBV4-3 and TRBJ2-1; 7 bases match TRBD2. The V gene end was trimmed by 3 bases and the J gene end by 2 bases; junction bases not matched to a gene: 7. The CDR3 spans 16 residues. CDR1 LGHNA and CDR2 YSLEER come from the germline V gene. The CDR3 region has the DNA TGCGCCAGCAGCCAGGGGGGAGGGAGTCCCTACAATGAGCAGTTCTTC. Amino acids: CASSQGGGSPYNEQFF.

The V gene is TRBV28, the J gene TRBJ2-3; 10 bases are a match to TRBD1. V shed 3 bases and J 3 bases; nucleotides not matched to a gene: 3. The CDR3 covers 15 residues. Looked up from germline, CDR1 is MDHEN and CDR2 is SYDVKM. CDR3 protein: CASSLDRGGTDTQYF. CDR3 nucleotides: TGTGCCAGCAGTTTGGACAGGGGGGGAACAGATACGCAGTATTTT.

By proportion, this clonotype is medium-sized. The rearrangement joins TRBV7-2 to TRBJ1-2, with 10 nucleotides matching TRBD1. The CDR3 totals 15 residues. With V trimmed by 3 bases and J by 6 bases, 7 bases remained unmatched. Germline lookup yields CDR1 SGHTA and CDR2 FQGNSA. Written as DNA, the CDR3 is TGTGCCAGCAGCTTGACAGGGGGCAAGAGAGATGGCTACACCTTC. This encodes CASSLTGGKRDGYTF.

This clonotype is categorized as medium-sized. V is TRBV29-1 and J is TRBJ2-3; TRBD2 agrees at 11 bases. The V gene end was trimmed by 5 bases and the J gene end by 5 bases; junction bases not matched to a gene: 9. The CDR3 has 15 amino acids. Per the germline V gene, CDR1 is SQVTM and CDR2 is ANQGSEA. The CDR3, as DNA: TGCAGCGTTTGGATGCGACTAGCGGGACGAGATACGCAGTATTTT. Amino acids: CSVWMRLAGRDTQYF.

Within the sample, this clonotype is medium-sized. The chain recombines TRBV28 with TRBJ2-7, with D maybe TRBD2 (5 bases). Germline V gene data show CDR1 as MDHEN and CDR2 as SYDVKM. With 6 bases removed from V and 6 bases from J, the gap between germline ends came to 15 bases. The CDR3 is 13 residues long. CDR3 region: CASRAGGPLEQYF. The CDR3 DNA follows: TGTGCCAGCAGAGCTGGAGGACCTCTCGAGCAGTACTTC. Together with reference TRBV28 and TRBJ2-7, the CDR3 gives the full variable domain: DVKVTQSSRYLVKRTGEKVFLECVQDMDHENMFWYRQDPGLGLRLIYFSYDVKMKEKGDIPEGYSVSREKKERFSLILESASTNQTSMYLCASRAGGPLEQYFGPGTRLTVT.

This clonotype is labeled as medium-sized. The chain couples TRBV12-3 or TRBV12-4 to TRBJ2-6, with D unresolved. Trimming removed 8 bases from V and 0 bases from J, with 5 bases in between. The CDR3 is 13 amino acids. The CDR3 nucleotides read TGTGCCAGCTCCCCCTCTGGGGCCAACGTCCTGACTTTC. It is translated as CASSPSGANVLTF.

This clonotype was seen at least ten times. The rearrangement joins TRBV24-1 to TRBJ2-3; 10 bases agree with TRBD2. The CDR3 loop spans 16 amino acids. CDR1 is KGHDR and CDR2 is SFDVKD in the germline V gene. Germline trimming cut 3 bases from V and 2 bases from J; bases unmatched to any gene: 4. The CDR3 region has the DNA TGTGCCACCAGTGATCGGCTAGCGGGAGTCACAGATACGCAGTATTTT. It translates to CATSDRLAGVTDTQYF.

This clonotype appeared a single time. V and J are TRBV29-1 and TRBJ2-1; D may be TRBD1 (5 bases). Germline V gene sequence: CDR1 SQVTM, CDR2 ANQGSEA. V gave up 0 bases and J gave up 0 bases, with 12 bases separating them. The CDR3 totals 16 residues. As DNA, the CDR3 is TGCAGCGTTGAAGATCTCCAGGGAAGCTCCTACAATGAGCAGTTCTTC. Amino acid sequence: CSVEDLQGSSYNEQFF.

This clonotype was recorded at least ten times. The CDR3 is CASHPGQNYGYTF. In DNA, the CDR3 is TGTGCCAGCCACCCGGGACAGAACTATGGCTACACCTTC. The chain recombines TRBV7-8 with TRBJ1-2; 7 nucleotides match TRBD1. CDR1 is SGHVS, CDR2 FQNEAQ, per germline. This CDR3 has 13 residues. V lost 8 bases, J lost 2 bases, and 5 bases stayed unmatched.

This clonotype ranks as medium-sized. This rearrangement joins TRBV4-2 to TRBJ1-2; perhaps TRBD1 as D (6 bases). The CDR3 covers 14 residues. The V gene lost 0 bases and the J gene lost 5 bases, with 10 bases spanning the gap. The V gene's germline CDR1 is LGHNA and CDR2 YNFKEQ. This chain's CDR3 is CASSQERGLYGYTF. The CDR3 coding sequence is TGTGCCAGCAGCCAAGAAAGGGGGTTGTATGGCTACACCTTC.